These 26 T cell receptor beta chains share one sample of origin, sequenced in a study of blood T cells in healthy people across ages. A second PCR of 7 to 11 cycles used a sample-barcoded 5' primer and a J-beta primer mix. MiXCR was run by TCRdb on the 5' RACE reads, yielding one entry per CDR3 protein. The table records around 1,800,000 distinct CDR3 sequences, 30% to 40% of them present only once. Sequenced sample: blood. The source is a human donor in good health.

This clonotype was seen a few times. The junction and the germline gene differ at one end; a read error may be behind it. The chain recombines TRBV9 with TRBJ2-1, with 10 positions matching TRBD2. This CDR3 is built from 14 residues. The germline V gene encodes CDR1 SGDLS and CDR2 YYNGEE. CDR3 DNA sequence: TGTGTCAGCAGCGGGGGGGCTAGCGGGGCTTCGCAGTTCTTC. This encodes CVSSGGASGASQFF.

In its sample, this clonotype was seen a few times. The chain has TRBV6-4 and TRBJ2-1; D call uncertain. V lost 6 bases and J 2 bases, leaving 14 bases between the germline ends. From germline, CDR1 is MRHNA and CDR2 SNTAGT. CDR3 size: 15 residues. The CDR3: CASSPVHGTYNEQFF. The CDR3 region has the DNA TGTGCCAGCAGCCCCGTTCACGGCACCTACAATGAGCAGTTCTTC.

A few counts support this clonotype. V and J are TRBV7-3 and TRBJ2-5, with TRBD2 identical over 7 bases. The V segment lost 9 bases and the J segment 4 bases; nucleotides outside the gene matches: 14. Germline CDR1 reads SGHTA; CDR2 reads FQGTGA. The CDR3 has 15 amino acids. The CDR3 DNA follows: TGTGCCAGTAGCCCCTTTAAAGGCGGGGGAGAGACCCAGTACTTC. This sequence encodes CASSPFKGGGETQYF.

This chain connects TRBV10-3 to TRBJ2-1; 8 nucleotides agree with TRBD1. Germline values: CDR1 ENHRY, CDR2 SYGVKD. V was clipped by 6 bases and J by 5 bases; unmatched bases: 3. This CDR3 spans 13 amino acids. CDR3 coding DNA: TGTGCCATCAGGGACAGGGTCAACAATGAGCAGTTCTTC. Translating it yields CAIRDRVNNEQFF.

This clonotype was counted at least ten times. The rearrangement uses TRBV29-1 and TRBJ2-7; D is possibly TRBD1 (5 bases). V was cut by 0 bases and J by 2 bases, with 8 bases left in between. CDR1 and CDR2 from the germline V gene are SQVTM and ANQGSEA. The CDR3 has 13 amino acids. The CDR3 coding sequence is TGCAGCGTTGAAGAAACAGGAGCCTACGAGCAGTACTTC. Encoded protein: CSVEETGAYEQYF.

The chain employs TRBV20-1 and TRBJ2-3; weak D call: TRBD1 (6 bases). V was cut by 5 bases and J by 6 bases, with 27 bases left in between. From germline, CDR1 is DFQATT and CDR2 SNEGSKA (reference sequence). The CDR3 loop spans 17 amino acids. The CDR3 protein is CSARDNREISFRDTQYF. The CDR3 DNA reads TGCAGTGCTCGCGATAACAGGGAGATATCGTTTCGGGATACGCAGTATTTT.

This chain links TRBV7-2 with TRBJ2-1; 12 positions match TRBD2. This CDR3 is built from 15 residues. After removal of 0 bases from V and 12 bases from J, the junction contained 6 bases not matched to a gene. Germline CDR1 reads SGHTA; CDR2 reads FQGNSA. The CDR3 loop reads CASSLAASGGAGQFF. In DNA form, the CDR3 reads TGTGCCAGCAGCTTAGCCGCTAGCGGGGGGGCCGGGCAGTTCTTC.

The chain links TRBV12-5 to TRBJ1-5; D is uncertain. Germline V gene data show CDR1 as LGHNT and CDR2 as FRNRAP. CDR3 length: 17 amino acids. V was clipped by 5 bases and J by 0 bases, with 17 bases between them. CDR3 sequence reads: CASGLPLAEYSNQPQHF. CDR3 DNA: TGTGCTAGTGGTCTCCCGCTGGCGGAATATAGCAATCAGCCCCAGCATTTT. The full variable domain, in which reference TRBV12-5 and TRBJ1-5 provide the parts outside the CDR3, is DARVTQTPRHKVTEMGQEVTMRCQPILGHNTVFWYRQTMMQGLELLAYFRNRAPLDDSGMPKDRFSAEMPDATLATLKIQPSEPRDSAVYFCASGLPLAEYSNQPQHFGDGTRLSIL.

V usage is TRBV19 and J usage is TRBJ1-1, with D perhaps matching TRBD1 (5 bases). The CDR3 spans 15 residues. The germline V gene encodes CDR1 LNHDA and CDR2 SQIVND (reference sequence). V was cut by 0 bases and J by 1 base, with 9 bases left in between. The CDR3 loop reads CASSIDLGANTEAFF. The DNA for the CDR3 is TGTGCCAGTAGTATAGATCTTGGGGCGAACACTGAAGCTTTCTTT.

This clonotype was detected a few times. This chain links TRBV12-3 or TRBV12-4 with TRBJ2-5; TRBD2 matches at 8 bases. The end of the DNA fits TRBJ2-7 better, so the J call may be wrong. The CDR3 length is 15 residues. The CDR3 sequence: CASSHTGGPSSEQYF. The DNA for the CDR3 is TGTGCCAGCAGTCACACGGGGGGGCCCTCATCCGAGCAGTACTTC.

The CDR3 spells CASSLVRRDYEQYF. The DNA for the CDR3 is TGTGCCAGCAGCTTAGTCCGTAGGGATTACGAGCAGTACTTC. The J gene is TRBJ2-7, the V gene TRBV7-9; D is ambiguous. CDR3 length: 14 residues. Deletions cut 1 base from V and 4 bases from J, with 11 bases between. Per the germline V gene, CDR1 is SEHNR and CDR2 is FQNEAQ (reference sequence).

This clonotype was seen only a few times. The chain couples TRBV20-1 to TRBJ2-7; D is tentatively TRBD1 or TRBD2 (6 bases each). Trimming left V 4 bases short and J 4 bases short, with 20 bases between. This CDR3 is 15 amino acids long. CDR1 and CDR2 (germline): DFQATT, SNEGSKA (reference sequence). For the CDR3, the DNA is TGCAGTGCTAAAGGGGGGCCAGGCAAACCTTACGAGCAGTACTTC. Translation: CSAKGGPGKPYEQYF.

This sequence joins TRBV5-1 and TRBJ2-5; the D is unclear. The V gene lost 3 bases and the J gene lost 5 bases, with 11 bases spanning the gap. In germline, CDR1 is SGHRS, CDR2 YFSETQ. The CDR3 length is 13 residues. CDR3 in amino acids: CASSSVSRETQYF. DNA for the CDR3: TGCGCCAGCAGCTCGGTTAGTCGGGAGACCCAGTACTTC.

J is TRBJ1-1 and V is TRBV12-3 or TRBV12-4; D unresolved. The V gene lost 6 bases and the J gene lost 11 bases, with 19 bases spanning the gap. The CDR3 contains 13 residues. The CDR3 bases are TGTGCCAGCAGACGTGCGGGTGAGCTGAGGGCTTTCTTT. This encodes CASRRAGELRAFF.

This clonotype has a count of ten or more. The chain uses TRBV12-3 or TRBV12-4 and TRBJ2-1; D possibly matches TRBD1 or TRBD2 (5 bases each). Trimming stripped 3 bases from V and 5 bases from J, with 11 bases between. This CDR3 is built from 14 residues. The CDR3: CASSLGTGDNEQFF. The CDR3 bases are TGTGCCAGCAGTTTGGGGACCGGGGACAATGAGCAGTTCTTC.

This chain uses TRBV2 with TRBJ2-1; either TRBD1 or TRBD2 may fit D (5 bases each). Germline values: CDR1 SNHLY, CDR2 FYNNEI. The CDR3 length is 14 residues. The germline V and J ends were trimmed by 4 bases and 2 bases, with 9 bases remaining between them. DNA for the CDR3: TGTGCCAGCAGTGGAGGGGCTACCTACAATGAGCAGTTCTTC. It codes for CASSGGATYNEQFF.

This clonotype was counted between two and nine times. CDR3 nucleotide sequence: TGCAGTGCCTGGAACAGGGGGCAGGTCTACGAGCAGTACTTC. This encodes CSAWNRGQVYEQYF. The chain recombines TRBV20-1 with TRBJ2-7; 9 bases map to TRBD1. Looked up from germline, CDR1 is DFQATT and CDR2 is SNEGSKA (reference sequence). Losses at the gene ends were 6 bases for V and 3 bases for J; bases not matched to a gene: 9. There are 14 residues in the CDR3.

Ten or more counts support this clonotype. CDR3 sequence: CASSLATGDQPQHF. The DNA of the CDR3 is TGTGCCAGCAGTTTAGCGACAGGGGATCAGCCCCAGCATTTT. The V call is TRBV12-3 or TRBV12-4, the J call TRBJ1-5, with 8 bases matching TRBD1. The length of the CDR3 is 14 residues. The J segment lost 5 bases and the V segment lost 0 bases, leaving 0 bases of the junction unmatched.

Only one count was recorded for this clonotype. The gene calls are TRBV14 and TRBJ2-1; no firm D call. This CDR3 is built from 12 residues. Germline values: CDR1 SGHDN, CDR2 FVKESK. V dropped 6 bases and J dropped 9 bases, with 12 bases sitting between them. This chain's CDR3 is CASSPTRLEQFF. CDR3 nucleotide sequence: TGTGCCAGCAGTCCAACCAGACTTGAGCAGTTCTTC. The complete variable domain, with remaining parts taken from reference TRBV14 and TRBJ2-1, reads EAGVTQFPSHSVIEKGQTVTLRCDPISGHDNLYWYRRVMGKEIKFLLHFVKESKQDESGMPNNRFLAERTGGTYSTLKVQPAELEDSGVYFCASSPTRLEQFFGPGTRLTVL.

The chain couples TRBV5-1 to TRBJ1-2; 7 positions agree with TRBD1. This CDR3 region has 13 residues. Germline V gene lookup returns CDR1 SGHRS and CDR2 YFSETQ. V dropped 4 bases and J dropped 4; count of bases not matched to a gene: 4. The CDR3, as DNA: TGCGCCAGCAGCGAATGGGACAGCTATGGCTACACCTTC. This encodes CASSEWDSYGYTF.

The chain carries TRBV6-2 or TRBV6-3 and TRBJ1-5; D might be TRBD1 (5 bases). This CDR3 has 13 residues. V was shortened by 6 bases and J by 6 bases, with 12 bases between the two germline ends. Germline values: CDR1 MNHEY, CDR2 SVGEGT. This CDR3 reads CASSNRRSQPQHF. CDR3 sequence (DNA): TGTGCCAGCAGCAACAGGAGGAGTCAGCCCCAGCATTTT.

As DNA, the CDR3 is TGTGCCAGCAGTTTCAGCGGAGCATTTTACGAGCAGTACTTC. Amino acids: CASSFSGAFYEQYF. This rearrangement joins TRBV12-3 or TRBV12-4 to TRBJ2-7; possibly TRBD2 for D (5 bases). The CDR3 has 14 residues. V lost 3 bases, J lost 4 bases, and 13 bases lay in between.

This clonotype occurred a few times. The genes are TRBV4-1 and TRBJ1-1; 7 nucleotides line up with TRBD1. The germline V gene encodes CDR1 MGHRA and CDR2 YSYEKL. CDR3 size: 13 residues. With V trimmed by 3 bases and J by 13 bases, 11 bases remained unmatched. CDR3 nucleotide sequence: TGCGCCAGCAGCCATACAGGGGCGAGGACCCTTTTCTTT. Protein sequence: CASSHTGARTLFF.

V is TRBV7-8 and J is TRBJ1-4, with no clear D. Per germline, CDR1 SGHVS and CDR2 FQNEAQ. The CDR3 covers 14 residues. With 3 bases removed from V and 5 bases from J, the gap between germline ends came to 10 bases. CDR3 DNA: TGTGCCAGCAGCTTTTTTAGGAGAAATGAAAAACTGTTTTTT. Translated: CASSFFRRNEKLFF.

This chain uses TRBV6-6 with TRBJ2-1, with TRBD1 matching over 7 bases. The trim removed 6 bases at V and 9 bases at J, leaving 11 bases unmatched. The CDR3 extends over 14 amino acids. Germline V gene sequence: CDR1 MNHNY, CDR2 SVGAGI (reference sequence). This chain's CDR3 is CASSTGTVGREQFF. For the CDR3, the DNA is TGTGCCAGCAGCACTGGGACAGTAGGACGTGAGCAGTTCTTC.

This clonotype was seen a few times. The J gene is TRBJ2-7, the V gene TRBV7-8; a possible D gene is TRBD1 (6 bases). This CDR3 is built from 16 residues. The germline V gene encodes CDR1 SGHVS and CDR2 FQNEAQ. V was clipped by 4 bases and J by 5 bases, with 21 bases between them. The CDR3 DNA follows: TGTGCCAGCAGCTCGCAGGGGCTGATGATTTGGGACGAGCAGTACTTC. Translated, it gives CASSSQGLMIWDEQYF.